This is a list of T cell receptor beta chains from one sample in a study of blood T cell repertoires in COVID-19. Sequenced by immunoSEQ multiplex PCR; TCRdb stores in-frame clones only, minus some. The sample holds around 140,000 clones, over 80% seen once. Material for sequencing was PBMCs or T cells enriched from blood (not recorded which). Every receptor here comes from a man between 60 and 70 years old who had recovered from COVID-19. Both conserved end residues are trimmed from each CDR3. A D gene is named only where the DNA matches it firmly.

- TRBJ2-7 TRBV19 ATHQDSTYEQY
- TRBJ1-2 TRBV15 ATSRDLGGAYDGYT
TRBD2 TRBJ2-3 TRBV3-1/TRBV3-2 ASSQDPLKAGGSTDTQY
TRBD1 TRBJ2-2 TRBV7-3 ASSFEDRGTGELF
- TRBJ1-2 TRBV5-6 ASSLRRSGYT
- TRBJ1-3 TRBV29-1 SAPMRLGPGNTIY
- TRBJ2-2 TRBV18 ASSPRSTRANTGELF
TRBD1 TRBJ1-1 TRBV19 ASSQDRGTEAF
- TRBJ1-4 TRBV5-1 ASKEEALNEKLF
- TRBJ2-3 TRBV14 ASSPSTGMADTQY
TRBD2 TRBJ2-5 TRBV7-9 ASSLRREFGETQY
TRBD1 TRBJ2-5 TRBV12-5 ASGTAPDETQY
TRBD1 TRBJ1-1 TRBV7-8 ASSPSTGRITEAF
- TRBJ2-7 TRBV2 ASSEGPAPTYEQY
TRBD2 TRBJ2-7 TRBV6-5 ASSPTSGRHEQY
TRBD1 TRBJ1-2 TRBV5-1 ASSLRDGQGGGYT
- TRBJ1-2 TRBV7-9 ASRPQRDYGYT
TRBD2 TRBJ2-1 TRBV29-1 SVRREWDEQF
- TRBJ1-1 TRBV28 ASSTLLRQFYTEAF
- TRBJ2-3 TRBV7-8 ASCGTATDTQY
- TRBJ1-5 TRBV7-8 ASSLEEGQPQH
- TRBJ1-3 TRBV12-3/TRBV12-4 ATARDPGNTIY
TRBD2 TRBJ2-7 TRBV6-5 ASRLTSGVDEQY
TRBD1 TRBJ1-1 TRBV2 ASSRDSIKAF
- TRBJ2-1 TRBV21-1 ASSKGPKRLTSGSYNEQF
- TRBJ2-7 TRBV27 ASSFRGHPSYEQY
- TRBJ2-7 TRBV27 ASRKDSSPSKQY
TRBD2 TRBJ2-7 TRBV6-5 ASRLSGSSYEQY
- TRBJ2-1 TRBV4-1 ASSQIQPGVYNEQF
- TRBJ1-2 TRBV7-2 ASSGVGEAGYT
- TRBJ2-7 TRBV27 ASTGSGAKAYEQY